What follows is one T cell receptor beta chain and its context. Its antigen is as yet unknown. The record originates from a study of blood T cells in healthy people across ages. Study in general: Template switching recovered approximately one barcoded beta molecule for every two T cells.

The use of a sample-barcoded 5' primer and a J-beta primer mix characterized a second PCR of 7 to 11 cycles. One entry per CDR3 protein, called by TCRdb with MiXCR from the 5' RACE reads. The profile covers 650,000 to 1,000,000 distinct CDR3 sequences, with 30% to 45% appearing a single time and 10% to 15% taken by the ten largest. The study, taken as a whole, reports: The CMV status of each donor remained undetermined, and this could have confounded shifts in expanded clonotypes.

This sequence originates from a man in his late teens or twenties in good health. The sequenced material came from blood.

CDR3 nucleotide sequence: TGTGCCAGCAGCTCCCTTCAGGGGAACACTGAAGCTTTCTTT. Encoded protein: CASSSLQGNTEAFF. This chain uses TRBV21-1 with TRBJ1-1; TRBD1 is taken as the D call from the table, unchecked against the DNA. TRBV21-1 is reported as a pseudogene. The CDR3 totals 14 residues.